The 17 T cell receptor beta chains below all came from one sample that was sequenced in a study of blood T cells in healthy people across ages. Combining a sample-barcoded 5' primer with a J-beta primer mix, a second PCR ran for roughly 7 to 12 cycles. A single record per CDR3 protein comes from TCRdb applying MiXCR to the 5' RACE reads. The sample holds roughly 730,000 distinct CDR3 sequences, 56% seen once. Sequenced: blood. These receptors came from a man aged 35 to 55 in good health.

The chain recombines TRBV7-9 with TRBJ1-1; TRBD1 is a possible D gene (5 bases). The CDR3 is 14 residues long. V lost 4 bases and J 1 base, leaving 10 bases between the germline ends. Germline lookup yields CDR1 SEHNR and CDR2 FQNEAQ (reference sequence). CDR3 amino acids: CASSWAGRNTEAFF. For the CDR3, the DNA is TGTGCCAGCAGCTGGGCAGGGAGGAACACTGAAGCTTTCTTT.

V and J are TRBV28 and TRBJ2-1, with TRBD2 matching 10 bases. Losses at the gene ends were 6 bases for V and 5 bases for J; bases not matched to a gene: 10. Germline V gene lookup returns CDR1 MDHEN and CDR2 SYDVKM. There are 16 residues in the CDR3. CDR3 in amino acids: CASRPGGTSVNNEQFF. The CDR3 DNA reads TGTGCCAGCAGACCCGGTGGGACTAGCGTAAACAATGAGCAGTTCTTC.

This clonotype was observed a few times. CDR3: CSANTGGSITYGYTF. DNA for the CDR3: TGCAGTGCTAATACAGGGGGGAGCATAACTTATGGCTACACCTTC. This chain connects TRBV20-1 to TRBJ1-2, with 8 positions matching TRBD1. The CDR3 runs 15 residues. Losses at the gene ends were 4 bases for V and 5 bases for J; bases not matched to a gene: 12. Germline CDR1 reads DFQATT; CDR2 reads SNEGSKA (reference sequence).

CDR3 protein: CASSQDLRGRNGYTF. DNA for the CDR3: TGTGCCAGCAGCCAAGATCTTCGGGGGCGGAATGGCTACACCTTC. This chain uses TRBV14 with TRBJ1-2; perhaps TRBD1 as D (6 bases). The length of the CDR3 is 15 residues. V lost 0 bases to trimming and J lost 6 bases, with 14 bases between them. From germline, CDR1 is SGHDN and CDR2 FVKESK.

This rearrangement joins TRBV9 to TRBJ2-1; D might be TRBD2 (7 bases). CDR1 and CDR2 (germline): SGDLS, YYNGEE. Trimming pared 3 bases from V and 9 bases from J, leaving 19 bases between. The CDR3 consists of 15 residues. CDR3: CASSEGGMRSSEQFF. The CDR3 region has the DNA TGTGCCAGCAGCGAGGGGGGGATGCGATCAAGTGAGCAGTTCTTC.

This chain links TRBV7-2 with TRBJ2-7, with TRBD1 identical over 7 bases. Losses at the gene ends were 4 bases for V and 7 bases for J; bases not matched to a gene: 13. Germline V CDR1 and CDR2: SGHTA, FQGNSA. The CDR3 is 15 amino acids. The CDR3, as DNA: TGTGCCAGCAGCTCACCGGGACAGTCCTACAATGAGCAGTACTTC. Its translation is CASSSPGQSYNEQYF.

The rearrangement links TRBV21-1 to TRBJ2-5; the table's D call of TRBD1 was not tested on the DNA. TRBV21-1 is tagged as a pseudogene. This CDR3 spans 15 amino acids. The CDR3 sequence is CASSKVGRGWETQYF. The CDR3 nucleotides are TGTGCCAGCAGCAAAGTGGGGCGGGGGTGGGAGACCCAGTACTTC.

The genes are TRBV27 and TRBJ1-2, with 8 nucleotides matching TRBD1. Looked up from germline, CDR1 is MNHEY and CDR2 is SMNVEV (reference sequence). This CDR3 is built from 14 residues. V was clipped by 4 bases and J by 4 bases; unmatched bases: 5. CDR3 residues: CASSSDREGYGYTF. CDR3 DNA sequence: TGTGCCAGCAGTTCGGACAGGGAGGGCTATGGCTACACCTTC.

Only a few counts were recorded for this clonotype. The chain recombines TRBV15 with TRBJ1-1; perhaps TRBD1 as D (5 bases). The V end lost 4 bases, the J end lost 1 base, and 16 bases lay between the germline ends. This CDR3 has 16 residues. CDR1 LNHNV and CDR2 YYDKDF come from the germline V gene (reference sequence). Here the CDR3 reads CATSTTFRGQNTEAFF. For the CDR3, the DNA is TGTGCCACCAGCACTACCTTCAGAGGACAGAACACTGAAGCTTTCTTT. Full variable domain (missing parts from reference TRBV15 and TRBJ1-1): DAMVIQNPRYQVTQFGKPVTLSCSQTLNHNVMYWYQQKSSQAPKLLFHYYDKDFNNEADTPDNFQSRRPNTSFCFLDIRSPGLGDTAMYLCATSTTFRGQNTEAFFGQGTRLTVV.

The sample holds one count of this clonotype. This chain connects TRBV2 to TRBJ2-1; 9 bases agree with TRBD2. Per the germline V gene, CDR1 is SNHLY and CDR2 is FYNNEI. CDR3 length: 15 amino acids. V lost 6 bases, J lost 1 base, and 4 bases stayed unmatched. CDR3 in amino acids: CASRRLAVSYNEQFF. In nucleotides, the CDR3 is TGTGCCAGCAGGAGACTAGCGGTATCCTACAATGAGCAGTTCTTC.

This clonotype was seen only a few times. The chain carries TRBV6-5 and TRBJ1-2; possible D gene TRBD1, 5 bases. This CDR3 comprises 15 residues. Trimming shortened V by 4 bases and J by 5 bases, and 17 bases separated the two germline ends. From germline, CDR1 is MNHEY and CDR2 SVGAGI. This CDR3 is CASSSTRDRKYGYTF. In nucleotides, the CDR3 is TGTGCCAGCAGTTCGACCCGGGACCGTAAATATGGCTACACCTTC.

The chain recombines TRBV6-1 with TRBJ2-5, with D possibly matching TRBD1 (6 bases). The CDR3 is 16 residues long. Germline CDR1 and CDR2: MNHNS and SASEGT. Trimming pared 4 bases from V and 1 base from J, leaving 16 bases between. CDR3 protein: CASSATGYPFQETQYF. CDR3 bases: TGTGCCAGCAGTGCTACAGGGTACCCCTTCCAAGAGACCCAGTACTTC.

This clonotype came up once. J is TRBJ1-2 and V is TRBV20-1; D gene unclear. V was cut by 4 bases and J by 3 bases, with 21 bases left in between. Germline values: CDR1 DFQATT, CDR2 SNEGSKA (reference sequence). The CDR3 spans 16 residues. CDR3 coding DNA: TGCAGTGCTATTACCCTTCAAGGAAGGGAAGACTATGGCTACACCTTC. Protein: CSAITLQGREDYGYTF.

The V call is TRBV6-2 or TRBV6-3, the J call TRBJ2-7; no definite D call. Trimming stripped 10 bases from V and 3 bases from J, with 13 bases between. Germline V CDR1 and CDR2: MNHEY, SVGEGT. The CDR3 loop spans 12 amino acids. In DNA form, the CDR3 reads TGTGCCACCGGAAGAACTAACTACGAGCAGTACTTC. It translates to CATGRTNYEQYF.

V gene TRBV6-2 or TRBV6-3 combines with J gene TRBJ1-1, with TRBD1 matching over 7 bases. Per germline, CDR1 MNHEY and CDR2 SVGEGT. V lost 2 bases, J lost 2 bases, and 2 bases stayed unmatched. The CDR3 is 14 amino acids. CDR3 DNA: TGTGCCAGCAGTTACGGGACAGCTAACACTGAAGCTTTCTTT. This sequence encodes CASSYGTANTEAFF.

J is TRBJ2-2 and V is TRBV28; possibly TRBD2 for D (5 bases). Germline values: CDR1 MDHEN, CDR2 SYDVKM. The CDR3 consists of 15 residues. V dropped 2 bases and J dropped 5 bases, with 12 bases sitting between them. This CDR3 reads CASSLAQDSTGELFF. The CDR3 coding sequence is TGTGCCAGCAGTTTAGCCCAGGACTCTACCGGGGAGCTGTTTTTT.

This chain's CDR3 is CASSLFFRHGSNQPQHF. CDR3 coding DNA: TGTGCCAGCAGCTTGTTTTTCAGGCATGGAAGCAATCAGCCCCAGCATTTT. The chain combines TRBV5-6 with TRBJ1-5; D is undetermined. V lost 1 base and J 1 base, leaving 15 bases between the germline ends. From germline, CDR1 is SGHDT and CDR2 YYEEEE. The CDR3 sequence is 17 residues long.